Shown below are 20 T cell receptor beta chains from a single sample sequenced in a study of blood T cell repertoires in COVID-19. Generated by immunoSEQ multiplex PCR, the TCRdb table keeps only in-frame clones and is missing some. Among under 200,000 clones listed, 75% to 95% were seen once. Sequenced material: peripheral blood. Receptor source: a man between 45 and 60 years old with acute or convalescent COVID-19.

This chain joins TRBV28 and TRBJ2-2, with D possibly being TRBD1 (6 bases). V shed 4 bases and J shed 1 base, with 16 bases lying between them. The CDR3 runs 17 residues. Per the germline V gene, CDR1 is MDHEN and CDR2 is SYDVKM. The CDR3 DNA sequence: TGTGCCAGCAGTTCTCTCACCGGGACACAGAACACCGGGGAGCTGTTTTTT. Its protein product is CASSSLTGTQNTGELFF.

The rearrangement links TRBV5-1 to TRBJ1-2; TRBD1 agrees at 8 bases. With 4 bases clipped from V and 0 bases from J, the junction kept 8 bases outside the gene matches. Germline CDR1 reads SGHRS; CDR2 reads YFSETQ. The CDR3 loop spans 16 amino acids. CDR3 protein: CASSTGQGAPNYGYTF. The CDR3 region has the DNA TGCGCCAGCAGCACCGGACAGGGAGCCCCTAACTATGGCTACACCTTC.

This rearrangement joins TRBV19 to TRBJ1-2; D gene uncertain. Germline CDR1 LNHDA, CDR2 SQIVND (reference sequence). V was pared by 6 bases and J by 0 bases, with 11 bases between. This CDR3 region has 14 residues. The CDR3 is CASSGDPPNYGYTF. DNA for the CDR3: TGTGCCAGTAGCGGTGATCCCCCTAACTATGGCTACACCTTC.

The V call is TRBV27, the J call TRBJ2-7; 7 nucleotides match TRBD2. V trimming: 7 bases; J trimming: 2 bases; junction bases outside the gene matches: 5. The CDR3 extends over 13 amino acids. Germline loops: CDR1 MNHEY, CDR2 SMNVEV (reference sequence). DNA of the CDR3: TGTGCCAGCAAGCGGGGACGAACCTACGAGCAGTACTTC. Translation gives CASKRGRTYEQYF.

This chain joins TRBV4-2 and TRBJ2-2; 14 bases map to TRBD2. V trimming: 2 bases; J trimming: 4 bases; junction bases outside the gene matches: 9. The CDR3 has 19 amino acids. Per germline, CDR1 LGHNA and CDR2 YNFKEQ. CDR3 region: CASSQKTGTSGGFTGELFF. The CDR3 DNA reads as TGTGCCAGCAGCCAAAAAACCGGGACTAGCGGGGGTTTCACCGGGGAGCTGTTTTTT.

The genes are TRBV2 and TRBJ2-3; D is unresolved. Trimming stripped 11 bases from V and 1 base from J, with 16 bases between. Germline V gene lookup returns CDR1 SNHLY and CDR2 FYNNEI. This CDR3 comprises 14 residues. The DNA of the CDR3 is TGTGCCGCTACTGGTGGGCTCGGCACAGATACGCAGTATTTT. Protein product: CAATGGLGTDTQYF.

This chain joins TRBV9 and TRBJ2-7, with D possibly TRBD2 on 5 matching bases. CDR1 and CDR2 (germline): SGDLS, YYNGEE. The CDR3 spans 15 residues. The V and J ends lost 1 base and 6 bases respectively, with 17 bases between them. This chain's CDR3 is CASSVYSGSLGEQYF. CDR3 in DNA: TGTGCCAGCAGCGTATACAGCGGTTCGCTGGGCGAGCAGTACTTC.

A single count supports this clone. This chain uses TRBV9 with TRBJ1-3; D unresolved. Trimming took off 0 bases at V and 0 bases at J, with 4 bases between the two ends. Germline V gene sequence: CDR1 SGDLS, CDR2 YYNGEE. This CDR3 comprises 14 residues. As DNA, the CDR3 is TGTGCCAGCAGCGTAGGGCCCTCTGGAAACACCATATATTTT. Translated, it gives CASSVGPSGNTIYF. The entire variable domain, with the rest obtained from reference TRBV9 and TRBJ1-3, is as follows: DSGVTQTPKHLITATGQRVTLRCSPRSGDLSVYWYQQSLDQGLQFLIQYYNGEERAKGNILERFSAQQFPDLHSELNLSSLELGDSALYFCASSVGPSGNTIYFGEGSWLTVV.

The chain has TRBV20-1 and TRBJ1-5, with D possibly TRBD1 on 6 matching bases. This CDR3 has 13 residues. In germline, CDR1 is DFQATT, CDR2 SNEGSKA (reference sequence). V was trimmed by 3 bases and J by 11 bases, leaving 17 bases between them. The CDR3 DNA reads TGCAGTGCTAGTCTGACCCGCAGGGGATCCCAGCATTTT. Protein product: CSASLTRRGSQHF.

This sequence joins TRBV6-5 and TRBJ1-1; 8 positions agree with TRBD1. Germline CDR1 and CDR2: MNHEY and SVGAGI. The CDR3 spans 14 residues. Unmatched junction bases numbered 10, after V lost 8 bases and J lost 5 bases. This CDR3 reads CASGGTGGFTEAFF. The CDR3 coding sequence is TGTGCCAGCGGGGGAACAGGGGGTTTTACTGAAGCTTTCTTT.

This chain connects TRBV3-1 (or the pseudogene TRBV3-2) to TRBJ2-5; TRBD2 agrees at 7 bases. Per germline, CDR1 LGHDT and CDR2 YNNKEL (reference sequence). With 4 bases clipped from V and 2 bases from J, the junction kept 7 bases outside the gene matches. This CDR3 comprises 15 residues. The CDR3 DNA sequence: TGTGCCAGCAGCCCCGGGACTAACAAGCAAGAGACCCAGTACTTC. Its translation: CASSPGTNKQETQYF.

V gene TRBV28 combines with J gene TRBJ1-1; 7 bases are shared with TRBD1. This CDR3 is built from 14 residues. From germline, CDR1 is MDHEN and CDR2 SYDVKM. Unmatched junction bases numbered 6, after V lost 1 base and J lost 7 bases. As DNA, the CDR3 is TGTGCCAGCAGTTTATCTTCGGGACAGAGTGAAGCTTTCTTT. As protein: CASSLSSGQSEAFF.

The CDR3 sequence: CASSLTSGSSLYNEQFF. CDR3 in DNA: TGCGCCAGCAGCTTGACTAGCGGGTCCAGCCTTTACAATGAGCAGTTCTTC. J is TRBJ2-1 and V is TRBV5-1; TRBD2 aligns across 9 bases. Unmatched junction bases numbered 9, after V lost 1 base and J lost 4 bases. The CDR3 is 17 amino acids. Germline assignment: CDR1 SGHRS and CDR2 YFSETQ.

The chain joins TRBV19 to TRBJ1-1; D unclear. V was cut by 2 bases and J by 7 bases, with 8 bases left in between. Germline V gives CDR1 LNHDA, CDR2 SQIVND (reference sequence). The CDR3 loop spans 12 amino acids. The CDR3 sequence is CASSIRGIEAFF. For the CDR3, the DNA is TGTGCCAGTAGTATAAGAGGGATTGAAGCTTTCTTT.

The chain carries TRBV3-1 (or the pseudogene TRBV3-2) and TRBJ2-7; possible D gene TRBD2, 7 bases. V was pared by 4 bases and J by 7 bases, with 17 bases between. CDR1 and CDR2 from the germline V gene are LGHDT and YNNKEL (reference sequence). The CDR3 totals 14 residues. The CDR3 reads CASSPGTTGREQYV. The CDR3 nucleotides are TGTGCCAGCAGCCCCGGGACTACAGGGAGGGAGCAGTACGTC.

The CDR3 nucleotides read TGTGCCAGCACCTCCGGAGACAGGGGATGGGGCGAGCAGTACGTC. This translates into CASTSGDRGWGEQYV. This rearrangement joins TRBV28 to TRBJ2-7; 8 bases line up with TRBD1. Germline V lookup: CDR1 MDHEN, CDR2 SYDVKM. The junction had 14 bases not matched to a gene; V was cut back by 7 bases and J by 6 bases. CDR3 length equals 15 residues.

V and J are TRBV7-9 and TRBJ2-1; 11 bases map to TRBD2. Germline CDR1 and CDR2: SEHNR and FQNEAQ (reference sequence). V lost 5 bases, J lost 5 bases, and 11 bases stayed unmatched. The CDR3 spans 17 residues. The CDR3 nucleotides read TGTGCCAGCAGCCCTACTAGCGGGAGTACCGTCAACAATGAGCAGTTCTTC. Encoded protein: CASSPTSGSTVNNEQFF.

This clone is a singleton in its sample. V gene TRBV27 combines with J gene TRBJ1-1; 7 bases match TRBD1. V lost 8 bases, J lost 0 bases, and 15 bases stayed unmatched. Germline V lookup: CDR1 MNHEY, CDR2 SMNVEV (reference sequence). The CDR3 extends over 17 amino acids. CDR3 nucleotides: TGTGCCAGCCGCTCCGGGACAGATACATTATTGAACACTGAAGCTTTCTTT. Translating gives CASRSGTDTLLNTEAFF.

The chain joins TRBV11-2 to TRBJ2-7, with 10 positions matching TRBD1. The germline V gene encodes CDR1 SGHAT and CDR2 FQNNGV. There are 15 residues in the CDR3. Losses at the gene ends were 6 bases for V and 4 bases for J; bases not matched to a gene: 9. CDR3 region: CASRNPGQGPYEQYF. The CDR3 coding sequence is TGTGCCAGCAGAAATCCGGGACAGGGGCCTTACGAGCAGTACTTC.

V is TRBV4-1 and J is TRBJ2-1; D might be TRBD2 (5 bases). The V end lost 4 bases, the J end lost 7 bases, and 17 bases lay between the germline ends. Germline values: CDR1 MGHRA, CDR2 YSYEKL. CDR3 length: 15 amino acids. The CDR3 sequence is CASSPEDGIMNEQFF. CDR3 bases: TGCGCCAGCAGCCCTGAAGACGGGATAATGAATGAGCAGTTCTTC.